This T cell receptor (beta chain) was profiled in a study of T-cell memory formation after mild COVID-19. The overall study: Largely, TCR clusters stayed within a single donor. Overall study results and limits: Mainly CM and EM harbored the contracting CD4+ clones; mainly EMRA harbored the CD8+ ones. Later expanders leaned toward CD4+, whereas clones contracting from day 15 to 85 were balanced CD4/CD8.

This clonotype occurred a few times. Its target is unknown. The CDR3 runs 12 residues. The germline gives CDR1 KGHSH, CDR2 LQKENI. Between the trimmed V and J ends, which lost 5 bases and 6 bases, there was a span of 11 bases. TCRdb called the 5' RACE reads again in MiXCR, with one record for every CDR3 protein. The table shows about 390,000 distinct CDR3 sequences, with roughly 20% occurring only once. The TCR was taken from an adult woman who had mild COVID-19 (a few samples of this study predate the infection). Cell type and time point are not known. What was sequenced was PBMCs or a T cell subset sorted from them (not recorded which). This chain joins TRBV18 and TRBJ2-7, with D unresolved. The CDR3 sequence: CASSSRTSEQYF. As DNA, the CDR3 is TGTGCCAGCTCATCTCGTACGAGCGAGCAGTACTTC.